Shown below are 7 T cell receptor beta chains from a single sample sequenced in a study of blood T cell repertoires in COVID-19. Repertoires were generated with immunoSEQ multiplex PCR, while TCRdb's copy carries only in-frame clones and drops some. The sample consists of some 130,000 clones, around 80% of them appearing once. Sequencing was carried out using peripheral blood. These receptors originate from a man aged 55-75 years who had recovered from COVID-19.

This clone turned up a few times. This rearrangement joins TRBV7-9 to TRBJ1-2; possibly TRBD1 for D (5 bases). The germline gives CDR1 SEHNR, CDR2 FQNEAQ (reference sequence). CDR3 length equals 14 residues. Trimming took off 6 bases at V and 2 bases at J, with 13 bases between the two ends. The CDR3 bases are TGTGCCAGCAGTCCCGACAGACCCAACTATGGCTACACCTTC. It translates to CASSPDRPNYGYTF.

The rearrangement links TRBV9 to TRBJ2-1; unclear D gene. Germline-derived CDR1 and CDR2 are SGDLS and YYNGEE. The CDR3 spans 14 residues. The V end lost 0 bases, the J end lost 7 bases, and 11 bases lay between the germline ends. CDR3 sequence reads: CASSVAISKNEQFF. The CDR3 DNA reads TGTGCCAGCAGCGTAGCTATTTCGAAGAATGAGCAGTTCTTC.

The chain links TRBV7-2 to TRBJ2-5; TRBD1 aligns across 8 bases. With 5 bases clipped from V and 5 bases from J, the junction kept 7 bases outside the gene matches. The V gene's germline CDR1 is SGHTA and CDR2 FQGNSA. The CDR3 consists of 14 residues. CDR3 coding DNA: TGTGCCAGCAGCCGGGACAGGCGACGGGAGACCCAGTACTTC. Translating gives CASSRDRRRETQYF.

For the CDR3, the DNA is TGTGCCAGCAGCTTTTGGAAGGGGACTATAGATACGCAGTATTTT. Amino acids: CASSFWKGTIDTQYF. The V and J genes are TRBV7-9 and TRBJ2-3, with 7 bases matching TRBD2. Germline loops: CDR1 SEHNR, CDR2 FQNEAQ (reference sequence). CDR3 length: 15 residues. Trimming at V came to 3 bases and at J to 5 bases, leaving 8 bases not matched to a gene.

CDR3 nucleotides: TGTGCCAGCAGACTAGTGGAGCAGTTCTTC. Translated, it gives CASRLVEQFF. The chain couples TRBV2 to TRBJ2-1; D is possibly TRBD2 (5 bases). Trimming shortened V by 6 bases and J by 10 bases, and 7 bases separated the two germline ends. CDR1 is SNHLY, CDR2 FYNNEI, per germline. The CDR3 spans 10 residues.

The rearrangement uses TRBV28 and TRBJ2-1, with D possibly being TRBD1 or TRBD2 (9 bases each). V dropped 5 bases and J dropped 3 bases, with 29 bases sitting between them. CDR1 and CDR2 (germline): MDHEN, SYDVKM. The CDR3 length is 20 residues. This CDR3 is CASSQPGQGLASGVYNEQFF. CDR3 nucleotides: TGTGCCAGCAGTCAACCGGGACAGGGTCTTGCTAGCGGGGTCTACAATGAGCAGTTCTTC.

The chain is built from TRBV7-2 and TRBJ2-7; D perhaps matches TRBD2 (6 bases). Germline CDR1 and CDR2: SGHTA and FQGNSA. Deletions cut 4 bases from V and 2 bases from J, with 15 bases between. The CDR3 consists of 15 residues. The CDR3 reads CASSSVGGGTYEQYF. The CDR3 DNA is TGTGCCAGCAGCTCGGTCGGGGGAGGAACCTACGAGCAGTACTTC.